Listed below are T cell receptor beta chains from one sample, sequenced in a study of blood T cells in healthy people across ages. Via MiXCR, TCRdb re-called the 5' RACE reads, giving one row per CDR3 protein. Found here are about 800,000 distinct CDR3 sequences, about 46% of them singletons; the top ten hold around a sixth. The sample comprised blood. These receptors all come from an older man in good health. Each CDR3 is given with its conserved first and last residue. D genes are given only for firm matches. The size of a clone is reported for some rows only, either as once, few or many, or as a class for expanded clones.

TRBV10-3	TRBJ2-5	13	-	once	TGTGCCATCAGTGAGGGCACTGAAGAGACCCAGTACTTC	CAISEGTEETQYF
TRBV24-1	TRBJ2-1	15	-	-	TGTACCACCAGTGACCGGGACACGGTACACAATGAGCAGTTTTTC	CTTSDRDTVHNEQFF
TRBV20-1	TRBJ2-7	11	-	-	TGCAGTGCTGCCAGAGCCTACGAGCAGTACTTC	CSAARAYEQYF
TRBV14	TRBJ2-1	15	-	-	TGTGCCAGCAGCCAAGAGAGAGTCCCCCTGGGTGAGCAGTTCTTC	CASSQERVPLGEQFF
TRBV27	TRBJ2-7	16	TRBD1	-	TGTGCCAGCGGGCCAAACGACAGGGCAAGCTCCTACGAGCAGTACTTC	CASGPNDRASSYEQYF
TRBV10-2	TRBJ2-1	15	-	-	TGCGCCAGCAGTGATGGGGTTAGCTCCTACAATGAGCAGTTCTTC	CASSDGVSSYNEQFF
TRBV6-5	TRBJ2-3	15	-	-	TGTGCCAGCAGTTACTCGAGGGCGTACGGAGATACGCAGTATTTT	CASSYSRAYGDTQYF
TRBV20-1	TRBJ1-2	13	-	-	TGCAGTGCTAGAGGACCATCTAACTATGGCTACACCTTC	CSARGPSNYGYTF
TRBV12-3/TRBV12-4	TRBJ2-7	13	-	many	TGTGCCAGCAGTGTAACAGGGCCCTACGAGCAGTACTTC	CASSVTGPYEQYF
TRBV12-3/TRBV12-4	TRBJ2-1	19	TRBD1	few	TGTGCCAGCAGCGACCCGGGGCCAGGGGGCTTGAGCTCCTACAATGAGCAGTTCTTC	CASSDPGPGGLSSYNEQFF
TRBV29-1	TRBJ2-5	12	-	-	TGCAGCGTTGCCGGACACCAAGAGACCCAGTACTTC	CSVAGHQETQYF
TRBV6-1	TRBJ2-7	12	-	-	TGTGCCAGCAGCCTTACCTTCGATGAGCAGTACTTC	CASSLTFDEQYF
TRBV20-1	TRBJ2-1	16	TRBD2	few	TGCAGTGCACCCAGAGCTCCTAGCGGGACGTACAATGAGCAGTTCTTC	CSAPRAPSGTYNEQFF
TRBV20-1	TRBJ2-7	12	-	-	TGCAGTGCAACCGGGGCCACCTACGAGCAGTACTTC	CSATGATYEQYF
TRBV25-1	TRBJ1-2	13	-	-	TGTGCCAGCCGTGCATCAGTGTACTATGGCTACACCTTC	CASRASVYYGYTF
TRBV24-1	TRBJ2-1	15	TRBD2	few	TGTGCCACCAGTGACGCCTGGACTAGCGGCGGTGAGCAGTTCTTC	CATSDAWTSGGEQFF
TRBV7-8	TRBJ2-5	11	-	few	TGTGCCAGCAGCTTTAAAGGGACCCAGTACTTC	CASSFKGTQYF
TRBV7-2	TRBJ1-4	17	-	-	TGTGCCAGCTCGCCCAGGGGTTTCGGTGCAACTAATGAAAAACTGTTTTTT	CASSPRGFGATNEKLFF
TRBV7-2	TRBJ2-3	17	TRBD2	few	TGTGCCAGCAGCCTCTGGGGACTAGCGGGGGGCACAGATACGCAGTATTTT	CASSLWGLAGGTDTQYF
TRBV20-1	TRBJ2-1	17	-	-	TGCAGTGCTAGAGCCGAAGGACTCGGCGGCTCCTACAATGAGCAGTTCTTC	CSARAEGLGGSYNEQFF
TRBV6-2/TRBV6-3	TRBJ1-5	15	TRBD1	-	TGTGCCAGCAAACCCGGGACAGGGGGCCACCAGCCCCAGCATTTT	CASKPGTGGHQPQHF
TRBV12-3/TRBV12-4	TRBJ2-7	13	-	-	TGTGCCAGCGGTTTATACAGGAACTACGAGCAGTACTTC	CASGLYRNYEQYF
TRBV27	TRBJ2-6	20	TRBD1	few	TGTGCCAGCAGTTTATATTCGGGACAGGGTATTTCCTTTGGGGCCAACGTCCTGACTTTC	CASSLYSGQGISFGANVLTF
TRBV5-6	TRBJ1-6	16	-	-	TGTGCCAGCAGCTTCGTTGGGGCAGGAGGGGTTTCACCCCTCCACTTT	CASSFVGAGGVSPLHF
TRBV10-3	TRBJ1-6	14	TRBD1	-	TGTGCCATCGGACAGGGCGACTCTAATCCACCCCTCCACTTT	CAIGQGDSNPPLHF
TRBV24-1	TRBJ2-7	17	TRBD2	few	TGTGCCACCAGTGACCCTACTAGCGGGAGCTCCTACAATGAGCAGTACTTC	CATSDPTSGSSYNEQYF
TRBV28	TRBJ2-1	15	-	-	TGTGCCAGCAGTGACCAGGGGGGGGATCACAATGAGCAGTTCTTC	CASSDQGGDHNEQFF
TRBV20-1	TRBJ2-7	13	TRBD2	-	TGCAGTGCTCCTAGCGGGAATATGAATGAGCAGTACTTC	CSAPSGNMNEQYF
TRBV9	TRBJ2-3	15	-	few	TGTGCCAGCAGCCCCACCCCCGGCAACGCAGATACGCAGTATTTT	CASSPTPGNADTQYF
TRBV7-3	TRBJ1-6	14	-	few	TGTGCCAGCAGCTTATGGCGAGTTAATTCACCCCTCCACTTT	CASSLWRVNSPLHF
TRBV5-1	TRBJ2-7	16	-	many	TGCGCCAGCAGCTTGGCTTTTTCACAGGGAGCCTACGAGCAGTACTTC	CASSLAFSQGAYEQYF
TRBV5-1	TRBJ1-4	15	-	-	TGCGCCAGCAGCAGGGCGCGGGAAACTAATGAAAAACTGTTTTTT	CASSRARETNEKLFF
TRBV27	TRBJ2-5	16	TRBD2	-	TGTGCCAGCAGTCCGGGGACTAGCGGGAGACGAGAGACCCAGTACTTC	CASSPGTSGRRETQYF
TRBV12-3/TRBV12-4	TRBJ2-5	13	-	few	TGTGCCAGCAGTTTGTCAGAAGAAGAGACCCAGTACTTC	CASSLSEEETQYF
TRBV20-1	TRBJ2-3	18	-	few	TGCAGTGCTAAGGGACAGGGGGCCACTAGCGGGAGGGGAGATACGCAGTATTTT	CSAKGQGATSGRGDTQYF
TRBV7-2	TRBJ1-6	15	-	few	TGTGCCAGCAGCCCAGGACAGCTAGTTAATTCACCCCTCCACTTT	CASSPGQLVNSPLHF
TRBV4-2	TRBJ2-3	16	-	-	TGTGCCAGCAGCCCCCGTCCAGGCACGAGCACAGATACGCAGTATTTT	CASSPRPGTSTDTQYF
TRBV7-9	TRBJ2-1	14	TRBD2	-	TGTGCCAGCAGCTTATCGGCGGGAGCGGAAGAGCAGTTCTTC	CASSLSAGAEEQFF
TRBV29-1	TRBJ2-7	13	TRBD1	few	TGCAGCGGTGGGACCGGGACAGGTAACGAGCAGTACTTC	CSGGTGTGNEQYF
TRBV20-1	TRBJ2-3	15	TRBD2	-	TGCAGTGCTAGAGGATGGACTAGCGGGATTAATACGCAGTATTTT	CSARGWTSGINTQYF
TRBV7-2	TRBJ2-1	13	-	-	TGTGCCAGCAGCTTAGGGGCTGGTTACGAGCAGTTCTTC	CASSLGAGYEQFF
TRBV7-3	TRBJ2-1	20	-	few	TGTGCCAGCAGCTCCCACATTAGGGGCATCCATACCAGCTCCTACAATGAGCAGTTCTTC	CASSSHIRGIHTSSYNEQFF
TRBV6-5	TRBJ2-1	15	-	few	TGTGCCAGCAGTTACGGGGCAGAAACTTACAATGAGCAGTTCTTC	CASSYGAETYNEQFF
TRBV29-1	TRBJ2-7	17	-	-	TGCAGCGTTGAGGGACAAGTACAAAATCGAGCCCTGAGTGGGCAGTACTTC	CSVEGQVQNRALSGQYF
TRBV7-2	TRBJ2-7	15	-	few	TGTGCCAGCAGCACGGGAAGGGGGGGAGCCTACGAGCAGTACTTC	CASSTGRGGAYEQYF
TRBV10-3	TRBJ1-2	14	-	-	TGTGCCATCAGTGTTGAGTACCCTAACTATGGCTACACCTTC	CAISVEYPNYGYTF
TRBV7-2	TRBJ1-4	15	TRBD1	-	TGTGCCAGCAGCTATGTGACAGGGCTTAATGAAAAACTGTTTTTT	CASSYVTGLNEKLFF
TRBV7-8	TRBJ2-5	15	TRBD1	few	TGTGCCAGCAGCTTAGATGGGACAGGGGGAGAGACCCAGTACTTC	CASSLDGTGGETQYF
TRBV20-1	TRBJ2-7	16	TRBD2	-	TGCAGTGCAACCCACACCGCCGAGACTAGCGGGAGCGAGCAGTACTTC	CSATHTAETSGSEQYF
TRBV14	TRBJ2-5	12	-	-	TGTGCCAGCAGCCACAATCAAGAGACCCAGTACTTC	CASSHNQETQYF